This is a list of T cell receptor beta chains from one sample in a study of blood T cell repertoires in COVID-19. The data were produced by immunoSEQ multiplex PCR, yet TCRdb's version contains in-frame clones alone and is incomplete. The table shows fewer than 500,000 clones, with approximately 89% occurring only once. The sample comprised PBMCs or T cells enriched from blood (not recorded which). Source of these receptors: a young man who had recovered from COVID-19. CDR3s include the opening cysteine and the closing phenylalanine or tryptophan. The order of the fields is CDR3 protein, V gene, J gene.

CDR3aa: CASSPVGSNYGYTF; v_gene: TRBV7-8; j_gene: TRBJ1-2
CDR3aa: CASSRLAGVSTDTQYF; v_gene: TRBV6-2/TRBV6-3; j_gene: TRBJ2-3
CDR3aa: CASRGQVNTEAFF; v_gene: TRBV7-2; j_gene: TRBJ1-1
CDR3aa: CASMWPQETQYF; v_gene: TRBV5-6; j_gene: TRBJ2-5
CDR3aa: CASGLNTGTTYSYNEQFF; v_gene: TRBV12-5; j_gene: TRBJ2-1
CDR3aa: CASSLNQRPLHF; v_gene: TRBV13; j_gene: TRBJ1-6
CDR3aa: CASSPERGDDEQFF; v_gene: TRBV18; j_gene: TRBJ2-1
CDR3aa: CAWRRKGVSDNSPLHF; v_gene: TRBV30; j_gene: TRBJ1-6
CDR3aa: CASSSYSNTGELFF; v_gene: TRBV7-2; j_gene: TRBJ2-2
CDR3aa: CASSQDPGLAGEQFF; v_gene: TRBV14; j_gene: TRBJ2-1
CDR3aa: CASSDEATGGHNEQFF; v_gene: TRBV6-4; j_gene: TRBJ2-1
CDR3aa: CASSFTVTSGNTIYF; v_gene: TRBV2; j_gene: TRBJ1-3
CDR3aa: CASSISRAYEQYF; v_gene: TRBV19; j_gene: TRBJ2-7
CDR3aa: CASSQESTVALNTEAFF; v_gene: TRBV4-2; j_gene: TRBJ1-1
CDR3aa: CASSRVSGALYNEQFF; v_gene: TRBV7-9; j_gene: TRBJ2-1
CDR3aa: CASSQNPGNTGELFF; v_gene: TRBV14; j_gene: TRBJ2-2
CDR3aa: CASSMTGGATEAFF; v_gene: TRBV19; j_gene: TRBJ1-1
CDR3aa: CASSQPAGGNGELFF; v_gene: TRBV4-3; j_gene: TRBJ2-2
CDR3aa: CASSQDLLAGAQETQYF; v_gene: TRBV3-1/TRBV3-2; j_gene: TRBJ2-5
CDR3aa: CASRDRESGELFF; v_gene: TRBV6-6; j_gene: TRBJ2-2
CDR3aa: CASSPYTGANYGYTF; v_gene: TRBV19; j_gene: TRBJ1-2
CDR3aa: CASSLDGANGYTF; v_gene: TRBV5-1; j_gene: TRBJ1-2
CDR3aa: CASSQGTGEGYGYTF; v_gene: TRBV4-1; j_gene: TRBJ1-2
CDR3aa: CASSQEGGEKLFF; v_gene: TRBV4-3; j_gene: TRBJ1-4
CDR3aa: CASSEGTVNQPQHF; v_gene: TRBV6-1; j_gene: TRBJ1-5
CDR3aa: CASSFGTGGVAEAFF; v_gene: TRBV18; j_gene: TRBJ1-1
CDR3aa: CASCLGQGYGYTF; v_gene: TRBV2; j_gene: TRBJ1-2
CDR3aa: CASSPQQGTQPQHF; v_gene: TRBV18; j_gene: TRBJ1-5
CDR3aa: CASSFVGVEAFF; v_gene: TRBV7-9; j_gene: TRBJ1-1
CDR3aa: CASSQSDRGETQYF; v_gene: TRBV4-3; j_gene: TRBJ2-5
CDR3aa: CASIRRETGELFF; v_gene: TRBV7-9; j_gene: TRBJ2-2
CDR3aa: CASSPGGWGTDTQYF; v_gene: TRBV19; j_gene: TRBJ2-3
CDR3aa: CALARGIPEAFF; v_gene: TRBV30; j_gene: TRBJ1-1
CDR3aa: CASSITGGWETQYF; v_gene: TRBV7-9; j_gene: TRBJ2-5
CDR3aa: CASSLKPGQGWETQYF; v_gene: TRBV11-2; j_gene: TRBJ2-5
CDR3aa: CASSEQGENNSPLHF; v_gene: TRBV2; j_gene: TRBJ1-6
CDR3aa: CASSFGQSTGGYTF; v_gene: TRBV5-1; j_gene: TRBJ1-2
CDR3aa: CASSLGTAPHTQYF; v_gene: TRBV7-2; j_gene: TRBJ2-3
CDR3aa: CASSSGLVQETQYF; v_gene: TRBV7-7; j_gene: TRBJ2-5
CDR3aa: CASSPSDRGNQPQHF; v_gene: TRBV18; j_gene: TRBJ1-5
CDR3aa: CASSDRGGDEQFF; v_gene: TRBV6-5; j_gene: TRBJ2-1
CDR3aa: CSVRQGNSGNTIYF; v_gene: TRBV29-1; j_gene: TRBJ1-3
CDR3aa: CASSQATNTGELFF; v_gene: TRBV3-1/TRBV3-2; j_gene: TRBJ2-2
CDR3aa: CASSQHETGTSGVDEQFF; v_gene: TRBV4-1; j_gene: TRBJ2-1
CDR3aa: CASSLLVQYNQPQHF; v_gene: TRBV7-8; j_gene: TRBJ1-5
CDR3aa: CASTQGGGSPYGYTF; v_gene: TRBV3-1/TRBV3-2; j_gene: TRBJ1-2
CDR3aa: CATMGQGSRNTEAFF; v_gene: TRBV19; j_gene: TRBJ1-1
CDR3aa: CASSLVVDKQYF; v_gene: TRBV7-9; j_gene: TRBJ2-7
CDR3aa: CATAREKLFF; v_gene: TRBV2; j_gene: TRBJ1-4
CDR3aa: CASSQVGLTDTQYF; v_gene: TRBV4-1; j_gene: TRBJ2-3
CDR3aa: CASRTGQGNSPLHF; v_gene: TRBV2; j_gene: TRBJ1-6